This T cell receptor (beta chain) was observed in a study of blood T cell repertoires in COVID-19. Across the study: Sources were T cells, B-cell-depleted T cells, or PBMCs; the material itself was cDNA or gDNA.

Generated by immunoSEQ multiplex PCR, the TCRdb table keeps only in-frame clones and is missing some. Of some 230,000 clones listed, about four fifths are singletons. Enrollees, about 18 to 90 years old, lived in 20 to 25 US areas. CDR1 is SGHTA, CDR2 FQGNSA, per germline. The V and J ends lost 5 bases and 8 bases, in that order; junction bases with no gene match: 15. This CDR3 contains 16 residues. The chain carries TRBV7-2 and TRBJ1-5, with 7 nucleotides matching TRBD1. The TCR comes from a woman in her forties with acute COVID-19. Sequencing was done on a sample of PBMCs or T cells enriched from blood (not recorded which). CDR3 sequence reads: CASSTEGTVGAEPQHF. In nucleotides, the CDR3 is TGTGCCAGCAGCACCGAAGGGACAGTGGGGGCCGAGCCCCAGCATTTT.